What follows is one T cell receptor beta chain and its context. Its target antigen remains unknown. It has no much larger one-base neighbor in the sample; base qualities were not kept. This sample stems from a study of OX40 agonist ivuxolimab in advanced cancers. Context from the whole study: The costimulatory receptor OX40 (CD134) was targeted by ivuxolimab, a fully human IgG2 agonistic monoclonal antibody. Peripheral TCRbeta sequencing was intended to test whether TCR sequence diversity was altered and clonal T-cell expansion was caused by ivuxolimab. In the dose-escalation cohort, approximately 83% of patients were male, and the mean age was 60 years with a range of roughly 23 to 79. The paper reports the monotherapy dose-escalation portion (N of about 51 patients) of the phase I ivuxolimab trial. Partial responses were achieved by three dose-escalation patients, of whom one had hepatocellular carcinoma and two had cutaneous melanoma. Among the roughly 50 dose-escalation patients, around 20 had hepatocellular carcinoma, approximately 15 melanoma, 9 renal cell carcinoma and 9 head and neck cancer. Intravenous ivuxolimab was administered to patients every 2 weeks at six dose levels: 0.01, 0.1, 0.3, 1.5, 3 and 10 mg/kg. Prior anti-PD-1, anti-PD-L1 or anti-CTLA-4 therapy was permitted, and less than 45% of dose-escalation patients had received checkpoint inhibitors. What the research found in general, with its limitations: Low levels of normalized T-cell clonal expansion were also seen in some patients who did not respond. The antigen specificity of the clonally expanded peripheral T cells was not determined. After ivuxolimab, more expanded clones were found on average in CD8+ T cells than in CD4+ T cells. Clonal expansion of both CD4+ and CD8+ blood T cells was observed from baseline to week 6 at doses 0.1 to 3.0 mg/kg. In partial responders in the 0.1-3.0 mg/kg groups, normalized peripheral clonal expansion was found to be among the lowest, especially among CD8+ T cells.

Genomic DNA was extracted from sorted cells for sequencing of the TCRbeta CDR3 region. The immunoSEQ Assay was used for sequencing of TCRbeta CDR3 regions. The table was pulled from immuneACCESS by TCRdb, which kept in-frame rearrangements only. Such tables lose some clones; where checked, under half of the loss comes from unresolved V genes, and the rest has no known cause. In all, the sample holds about 48,000 clones, and 85% to 90% of those were seen once. About a tenth of the sample goes to the ten largest clones. Patients with autoimmune disease history or receiving systemic immunosuppression were excluded from the trial. In every dose cohort, peripheral blood was drawn for TCR sequencing at baseline, cycle 4 day 1, and cycle 7 day 1. The samples were taken from a phase I, first-in-human, multicenter, open-label dose-escalation trial of ivuxolimab. The trial enrolled adults with locally advanced or metastatic head and neck squamous cell, hepatocellular, melanoma or renal cell carcinoma. Before TCR sequencing, CD4+ T cells and CD8+ T cells from peripheral blood were sorted into separate populations.

CDR1 and CDR2, looked up from the germline V gene (reference sequence), are LNHDA and SQIVND. Inclusive of the bounding cysteine and phenylalanine, the CDR3 is 13 residues long. This entry keeps only the CDR3 DNA: 39 bases, framed from base 1. The junction shows trimming of 6 bases on V and 3 bases on J, and the gene matches do not reach 4 bases of it. The source of this sequence is an adult with an advanced solid tumor such as melanoma, head and neck, liver or kidney cancer. The chain links TRBV19 with TRBJ2-5; 7 of the junction bases match TRBD1. The source was CD4+ or CD8+ T cells sorted from blood, collected in a trial of the OX40 agonist ivuxolimab. In nucleotides, the sequence is TGTGCCAGTAGGACCCAGGGGGAAGAGACCCAGTACTTC. This translates into CASRTQGEETQYF.